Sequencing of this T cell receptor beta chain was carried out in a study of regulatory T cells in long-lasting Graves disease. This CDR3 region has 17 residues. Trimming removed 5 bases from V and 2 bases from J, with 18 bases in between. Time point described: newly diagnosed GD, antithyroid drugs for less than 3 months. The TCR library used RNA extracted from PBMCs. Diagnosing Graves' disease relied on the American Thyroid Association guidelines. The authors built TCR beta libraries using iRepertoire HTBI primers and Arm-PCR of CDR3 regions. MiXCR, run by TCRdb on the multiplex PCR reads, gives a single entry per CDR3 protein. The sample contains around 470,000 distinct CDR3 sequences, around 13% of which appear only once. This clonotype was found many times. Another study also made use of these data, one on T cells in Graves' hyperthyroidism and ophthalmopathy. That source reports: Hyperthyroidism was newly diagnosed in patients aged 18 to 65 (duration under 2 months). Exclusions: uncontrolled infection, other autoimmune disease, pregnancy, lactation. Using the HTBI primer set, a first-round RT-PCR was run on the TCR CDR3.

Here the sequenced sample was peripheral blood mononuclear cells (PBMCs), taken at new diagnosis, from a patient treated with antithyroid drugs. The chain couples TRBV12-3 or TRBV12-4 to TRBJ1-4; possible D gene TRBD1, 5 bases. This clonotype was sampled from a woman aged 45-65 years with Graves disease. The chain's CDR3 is CASSPSVGEGTNEKLFF. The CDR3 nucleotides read TGTGCCAGCAGTCCCAGCGTCGGGGAGGGGACTAATGAAAAACTGTTTTTT.